Each of the 19 T cell receptor beta chains below was sequenced from the same sample in a study of T cell responses to AZD1222 COVID-19 vaccine. The table came from immunoSEQ multiplex PCR; TCRdb's copy has only in-frame clones and leaves some out. Of fewer than 200,000 clones listed, roughly nine tenths are singletons. The sequenced sample was peripheral blood, obtained on day 0 of MenACWY control vaccination. The source is an adult in good health.

V and J are TRBV28 and TRBJ1-5; D call uncertain. The germline V and J ends were trimmed by 6 bases and 0 bases, with 9 bases remaining between them. This CDR3 contains 14 residues. Per germline, CDR1 MDHEN and CDR2 SYDVKM. The CDR3 nucleotides are TGTGCCAGCAGCCCTGCCCTTAGCAATCAGCCCCAGCATTTT. Its translation is CASSPALSNQPQHF.

The chain links TRBV19 to TRBJ2-3; 9 bases match TRBD1. Germline CDR1 is LNHDA and CDR2 is SQIVND (reference sequence). J lost 4 bases, V lost 7 bases, and 9 bases had no gene match. The CDR3 length is 15 residues. The CDR3 is CASTDRGRGPDTQYF. The CDR3 DNA reads TGTGCCAGTACGGACAGGGGAAGAGGCCCAGATACGCAGTATTTT.

This clone was seen a handful of times. The chain recombines TRBV6-2 or TRBV6-3 with TRBJ1-1; D unclear. Per the germline V gene, CDR1 is MNHEY and CDR2 is SVGEGT. The CDR3 covers 12 residues. V was trimmed by 3 bases and J by 7 bases, leaving 9 bases between them. The CDR3 is CASSYLGSEAFF. The CDR3 nucleotides are TGTGCCAGCAGTTATTTGGGCAGTGAAGCTTTCTTT.

The rearrangement links TRBV5-1 to TRBJ2-7; TRBD2 agrees at 8 bases. J gave up 7 bases and V 4 bases, and 7 bases lay outside the gene matches. The CDR3 is 13 residues long. In germline, CDR1 is SGHRS, CDR2 YFSETQ. The CDR3 protein is CASSPAGVREQYF. As DNA, the CDR3 is TGCGCCAGCAGCCCAGCGGGGGTGAGGGAGCAGTACTTC.

The chain combines TRBV9 with TRBJ1-1; D call uncertain. CDR1 is SGDLS, CDR2 YYNGEE, per germline. The CDR3 sequence is 15 residues long. V lost 7 bases to trimming and J lost 0 bases, with 16 bases between them. The DNA for the CDR3 is TGTGCCAGCGTGAGAGGACCACTAATGAACACTGAAGCTTTCTTT. This codes for CASVRGPLMNTEAFF.

The chain has TRBV2 and TRBJ1-2, with TRBD1 matching 9 bases. This CDR3 is built from 13 residues. CDR1 and CDR2 (germline): SNHLY, FYNNEI. V lost 6 bases, J lost 7 bases, and 6 bases stayed unmatched. The CDR3 region has the DNA TGTGCCAGCAGAGTCGGACAGGGGACTGGCTACACCTTC. Translating gives CASRVGQGTGYTF.

The V call is TRBV10-1, the J call TRBJ2-5; TRBD2 aligns across 8 bases. Germline CDR1 and CDR2: WNHNN and SYGVQD (reference sequence). This CDR3 comprises 13 residues. Germline trimming cut 6 bases from V and 3 bases from J; bases unmatched to any gene: 3. The CDR3 region has the DNA TGCGCCAGCAGCCTCGGGGGGGAAGAGACCCAGTACTTC. It encodes CASSLGGEETQYF.

V and J are TRBV6-6 and TRBJ1-5, with D perhaps matching TRBD1 (6 bases). The CDR3 runs to 16 residues. Germline V lookup: CDR1 MNHNY, CDR2 SVGAGI (reference sequence). V was shortened by 5 bases and J by 7 bases, with 21 bases between the two germline ends. The CDR3 spells CASSKGRWGQVQPQHF. DNA of the CDR3: TGTGCCAGCAGTAAGGGTCGATGGGGGCAGGTACAGCCCCAGCATTTT.

The chain is built from TRBV7-2 and TRBJ1-2; 10 bases fit TRBD1. V lost 1 base, J lost 4 bases, and 12 bases stayed unmatched. The CDR3 is 18 amino acids. CDR1 is SGHTA, CDR2 FQGNSA, per germline. CDR3 nucleotides: TGTGCCAGCAGCTTAGGTCCGGGACAGGGGAGTTTAACCTATGGCTACACCTTC. This codes for CASSLGPGQGSLTYGYTF.

This clone was observed once. The chain uses TRBV24-1 and TRBJ2-2, with no clear D. The V end was cut by 3 bases, the J end by 2 bases, with 15 bases between. CDR1 and CDR2 (germline): KGHDR, SFDVKD. The CDR3 is made up of 17 amino acids. CDR3 coding DNA: TGTGCCACCAGTGATCCAAGACACATCACTAACACCGGGGAGCTGTTTTTT. It is translated as CATSDPRHITNTGELFF.

The rearrangement joins TRBV27 to TRBJ1-5, with no clear D. This CDR3 is built from 14 residues. From germline, CDR1 is MNHEY and CDR2 SMNVEV (reference sequence). Trimming pared 0 bases from V and 0 bases from J, leaving 3 bases between. The CDR3: CASSLSYSNQPQHF. CDR3 nucleotide sequence: TGTGCCAGCAGTTTATCATATAGCAATCAGCCCCAGCATTTT.

The chain has TRBV6-6 and TRBJ1-2, with TRBD1 matching over 8 bases. Germline CDR1 is MNHNY and CDR2 is SVGAGI (reference sequence). After removal of 7 bases from V and 8 bases from J, the junction contained 18 bases not matched to a gene. The CDR3 runs 16 residues. The CDR3 here is CASTLADRAEVKGYTF. CDR3 nucleotides: TGTGCCAGCACCCTGGCGGACAGGGCGGAGGTTAAAGGCTACACCTTC.

The chain couples TRBV7-2 to TRBJ2-5; tentative D call: TRBD2 (6 bases). This CDR3 is built from 15 residues. Trimming took off 0 bases at V and 1 base at J, with 9 bases between the two ends. Germline V gene data show CDR1 as SGHTA and CDR2 as FQGNSA. CDR3 nucleotides: TGTGCCAGCAGCTTAGCTGGCGGGGCCCAAGAGACCCAGTACTTC. Translated: CASSLAGGAQETQYF.

The chain links TRBV11-3 to TRBJ1-6, with no clear D. Per germline, CDR1 SGHNT and CDR2 YENEEA. The CDR3 has 14 residues. With 3 bases removed from V and 7 bases from J, the gap between germline ends came to 10 bases. The CDR3 DNA is TGTGCCAGCAGCTTTCTGGAATGGAATTCACCCCTCCACTTT. This sequence encodes CASSFLEWNSPLHF. The full variable domain, in which reference TRBV11-3 and TRBJ1-6 provide the parts outside the CDR3, is EAGVVQSPRYKIIEKKQPVAFWCNPISGHNTLYWYLQNLGQGPELLIRYENEEAVDDSQLPKDRFSAERLKGVDSTLKIQPAELGDSAVYLCASSFLEWNSPLHFGNGTRLTVT.

The V and J genes are TRBV5-8 and TRBJ1-3, with a weak D call TRBD1 (5 bases). The length of the CDR3 is 15 residues. From germline, CDR1 is SGHTS and CDR2 YDEGEE. Trimming shortened V by 0 bases and J by 0 bases, and 7 bases separated the two germline ends. The CDR3 region is CASSLAGGSGNTIYF. DNA for the CDR3: TGTGCCAGCAGCTTGGCCGGGGGCTCTGGAAACACCATATATTTT.

The V gene is TRBV11-2, the J gene TRBJ2-7; TRBD2 agrees at 8 bases. The CDR3 is 16 amino acids. V lost 5 bases to trimming and J lost 3 bases; unmatched junction nucleotides: 12. Germline CDR1 reads SGHAT; CDR2 reads FQNNGV. CDR3 amino acids: CASSLPRGSGSYEQYF. CDR3 nucleotides: TGTGCCAGCAGCCTACCCCGGGGGAGCGGGAGCTACGAGCAGTACTTC.

The chain combines TRBV19 with TRBJ2-5; D is perhaps TRBD1 or TRBD2 (6 bases each). Germline loops: CDR1 LNHDA, CDR2 SQIVND (reference sequence). The CDR3 has 16 amino acids. The germline V and J ends were trimmed by 5 bases and 1 base, with 17 bases remaining between them. The CDR3 DNA sequence: TGTGCCAGTAGTCTAATGGGGAGGACAGCCCAAGAGACCCAGTACTTC. It is translated as CASSLMGRTAQETQYF.

This rearrangement joins TRBV9 to TRBJ2-1; perhaps D is TRBD1 or TRBD2 (5 bases each). Germline V lookup: CDR1 SGDLS, CDR2 YYNGEE. The V end was cut by 0 bases, the J end by 9 bases, with 13 bases between. The CDR3 covers 14 residues. CDR3 in DNA: TGTGCCAGCAGCGTAGCCTCACTTGGGGGTGAGCAGTTCTTC. Translation: CASSVASLGGEQFF.

The rearrangement links TRBV7-2 to TRBJ1-5; no firm D call. V was shortened by 4 bases and J by 3 bases, with 10 bases between the two germline ends. This CDR3 has 14 amino acids. Germline CDR1 and CDR2: SGHTA and FQGNSA. The CDR3: CASSSRTDNQPQHF. CDR3 nucleotide sequence: TGTGCCAGCAGCTCTCGAACAGACAATCAGCCCCAGCATTTT.